This entry lists 11 T cell receptor beta chains sequenced from one sample in a study of blood T cell repertoires in COVID-19. Sequencing used immunoSEQ multiplex PCR; TCRdb keeps in-frame clones, though not all of them. The data show 30,000 to 40,000 clones, with approximately 86% seen just once and 20% to 25% held by the top ten. The sequencing input was peripheral blood. The receptors were sampled from a man aged 55 to 69 with acute or convalescent COVID-19.

The chain links TRBV3-1 (or the pseudogene TRBV3-2) to TRBJ2-1, with a possible D match to TRBD1 (6 bases). Trimming pared 0 bases from V and 4 bases from J, leaving 16 bases between. Germline loops: CDR1 LGHDT, CDR2 YNNKEL (reference sequence). The length of the CDR3 is 17 residues. CDR3 protein: CASSQEVGLGGYNEQFF. The CDR3 nucleotides read TGTGCCAGCAGCCAAGAGGTCGGGTTAGGGGGTTACAATGAGCAGTTCTTC.

Written as DNA, the CDR3 is TGCGCCAGCAGCCAATATAAGGGAGGCACGACCGGAAACACCATATATTTT. Protein product: CASSQYKGGTTGNTIYF. The chain is built from TRBV4-3 and TRBJ1-3; the D is unclear. The germline CDR1 and CDR2 sequences are LGHNA and YSLEER. The CDR3 spans 17 residues. V was clipped by 2 bases and J by 4 bases, with 18 bases between them.

The chain uses TRBV2 and TRBJ2-1; D perhaps matches TRBD2 (5 bases). V lost 1 base to trimming and J lost 8 bases, with 9 bases between them. Germline-derived CDR1 and CDR2 are SNHLY and FYNNEI. The CDR3 is 13 residues long. The CDR3 region has the DNA TGTGCCAGCAGTGAAGGTCTAGCTTATGAGCAGTTCTTC. Amino acids: CASSEGLAYEQFF.

This chain uses TRBV11-2 with TRBJ2-2, with TRBD2 identical over 7 bases. CDR3 length equals 16 residues. The ends lost 5 bases at V and 5 bases at J; junction bases unmatched: 11. Per germline, CDR1 SGHAT and CDR2 FQNNGV. Here the CDR3 DNA reads TGTGCCAGCAGCACGAGCAGGGTCGGGAGGACCGGGGAGCTGTTTTTT. Its protein product is CASSTSRVGRTGELFF.

The rearrangement uses TRBV24-1 and TRBJ2-3, with D unresolved. Germline CDR1 is KGHDR and CDR2 is SFDVKD. Trimming took off 10 bases at V and 0 bases at J, with 16 bases between the two ends. CDR3 length equals 15 residues. DNA of the CDR3: TGTGCCACGGCATCGCCACGATCTAGCACAGATACGCAGTATTTT. As protein: CATASPRSSTDTQYF.

The CDR3: CASSDQMTSGRSSALYF. The CDR3 DNA sequence: TGTGCCAGCAGTGACCAAATGACTAGCGGGAGATCGTCCGCATTGTATTTT. The V call is TRBV25-1, the J call TRBJ2-3; 12 nucleotides line up with TRBD2. The CDR3 is made up of 17 amino acids. Germline CDR1 and CDR2: MGHDK and SYGVNS. Trimming at V came to 3 bases and at J to 14 bases, leaving 18 bases not matched to a gene.

The rearrangement uses TRBV7-6 and TRBJ2-1, with 8 bases identical to TRBD1. The length of the CDR3 is 16 residues. Germline V gene data show CDR1 as SGHVS and CDR2 as FNYEAQ. Trimming removed 5 bases from V and 2 bases from J; junction bases left unmatched: 8. The CDR3 DNA reads as TGTGCCAGCAGCCGGACTGGACAGGGTCCCTACAATGAGCAGTTCTTC. Its protein is CASSRTGQGPYNEQFF.

This sequence joins TRBV27 and TRBJ2-2; D may be TRBD1 (6 bases). V was clipped by 5 bases and J by 6 bases, with 25 bases between them. From germline, CDR1 is MNHEY and CDR2 SMNVEV (reference sequence). This CDR3 spans 18 amino acids. The CDR3: CASSPPRAGARDAGELFF. CDR3 sequence (DNA): TGTGCCAGCAGTCCGCCCAGGGCAGGGGCGCGAGATGCCGGGGAGCTGTTTTTT.

This clone was seen once. V gene TRBV6-4 combines with J gene TRBJ1-2, with D maybe TRBD1 (6 bases). Germline-derived CDR1 and CDR2 are MRHNA and SNTAGT. The V gene lost 1 base and the J gene lost 3 bases, with 15 bases spanning the gap. This CDR3 region has 16 residues. CDR3 nucleotide sequence: TGTGCCAGCAGTGACTTTACCACAGGGAACTACTATGGCTACACCTTC. This translates into CASSDFTTGNYYGYTF.

The J gene is TRBJ1-4, the V gene TRBV5-6; D is possibly TRBD1 (6 bases). Per germline, CDR1 SGHDT and CDR2 YYEEEE. The CDR3 is 16 amino acids. The V end was cut by 3 bases, the J end by 2 bases, with 14 bases between. The CDR3 reads CASSSLPGATNEKLFF. CDR3 nucleotides: TGTGCCAGCAGCTCACTCCCAGGGGCGACTAATGAAAAACTGTTTTTT. Combining the CDR3 with reference TRBV5-6 and TRBJ1-4 gives the whole variable domain DAGVTQSPTHLIKTRGQQVTLRCSPKSGHDTVSWYQQALGQGPQFIFQYYEEEERQRGNFPDRFSGHQFPNYSSELNVNALLLGDSALYLCASSSLPGATNEKLFFGSGTQLSVL.

The chain couples TRBV5-1 to TRBJ1-1; 11 bases agree with TRBD1. The V gene end was trimmed by 4 bases and the J gene end by 3 bases; junction bases not matched to a gene: 5. The CDR3 is 15 amino acids. CDR1 is SGHRS, CDR2 YFSETQ, per germline. CDR3 bases: TGCGCCAGCAGCCCTAGGACAGGGGGCTACACTGAAGCTTTCTTT. This encodes CASSPRTGGYTEAFF.